This entry lists 29 T cell receptor beta chains sequenced from one sample in a study of blood T cell repertoires in COVID-19. Using immunoSEQ multiplex PCR, the repertoire was profiled, and TCRdb retains in-frame clones only, with some absent. The sample has 350,000 to 400,000 clones, around 92% seen once; the top ten hold 2.5% to 3.5%. Input material: peripheral blood. The receptors were sampled from a woman in her twenties or thirties with COVID-19, enrolled during active disease.

V is TRBV15 and J is TRBJ1-5; 7 bases map to TRBD1. The germline CDR1 and CDR2 sequences are LNHNV and YYDKDF (reference sequence). V shed 0 bases, J shed 4 bases, and the junction held 21 bases outside the gene matches. The CDR3 has 21 amino acids. The CDR3 loop is CATSRDSKGAGRRIRNQPQHF. CDR3 nucleotides: TGTGCCACCAGCAGAGATTCGAAGGGGGCAGGGAGAAGGATTCGGAATCAGCCCCAGCATTTT.

The chain joins TRBV6-5 to TRBJ2-3; D is undetermined. Looked up from germline, CDR1 is MNHEY and CDR2 is SVGAGI. With 4 bases removed from V and 4 bases from J, the gap between germline ends came to 9 bases. The length of the CDR3 is 13 residues. CDR3 sequence: CASSSRSSDTQYF. DNA of the CDR3: TGTGCCAGCAGTTCCCGTTCCTCAGATACGCAGTATTTT.

The chain uses TRBV4-1 and TRBJ1-1; TRBD1 matches at 9 bases. J gave up 5 bases and V 3 bases, and 16 bases lay outside the gene matches. Germline V lookup: CDR1 MGHRA, CDR2 YSYEKL. This CDR3 contains 18 residues. In DNA form, the CDR3 reads TGCGCCAGCAGCCAGAACCTATCCCGGGACAGGGTTGGAACTGAAGCTTTCTTT. Protein: CASSQNLSRDRVGTEAFF.

This sequence joins TRBV5-1 and TRBJ2-1; 7 bases map to TRBD1. The trim removed 3 bases at V and 5 bases at J, leaving 2 bases unmatched. Germline lookup yields CDR1 SGHRS and CDR2 YFSETQ. The CDR3 loop spans 13 amino acids. The CDR3 region has the DNA TGCGCCAGCAGCTGGGGACAGCACAATGAGCAGTTCTTC. It specifies CASSWGQHNEQFF.

The chain links TRBV6-4 to TRBJ2-3; 11 bases align to TRBD2. V gave up 5 bases and J gave up 5 bases; unmatched junction bases: 3. Germline CDR1 and CDR2: MRHNA and SNTAGT. The CDR3 is made up of 14 amino acids. The DNA for the CDR3 is TGTGCCAGCAGTCGACTAGCGGGGAGAGATACGCAGTATTTT. Encoded protein: CASSRLAGRDTQYF.

The chain recombines TRBV4-2 with TRBJ1-6; no clear D gene. This CDR3 comprises 15 residues. The V end lost 1 base, the J end lost 8 bases, and 12 bases lay between the germline ends. Germline V gene lookup returns CDR1 LGHNA and CDR2 YNFKEQ. The CDR3 protein is CASSQGHRGDSPLHF. In nucleotides, the CDR3 is TGTGCCAGCAGCCAAGGACATCGGGGAGATTCACCCCTCCACTTT.

The chain has TRBV5-1 and TRBJ2-1; D may be TRBD1 (6 bases). The germline V gene has CDR1 SGHRS and CDR2 YFSETQ. Trimming took 0 bases from V and 8 from J, leaving 21 bases between them. The CDR3 has 17 residues. CDR3: CASSLATAKGVFYEQFF. The CDR3 nucleotides read TGCGCCAGCAGCTTGGCCACGGCTAAGGGGGTGTTCTATGAGCAGTTCTTC. The full variable domain, completed using reference TRBV5-1 and TRBJ2-1, is KAGVTQTPRYLIKTRGQQVTLSCSPISGHRSVSWYQQTPGQGLQFLFEYFSETQRNKGNFPGRFSGRQFSNSRSEMNVSTLELGDSALYLCASSLATAKGVFYEQFFGPGTRLTVL.

The chain has TRBV12-3 or TRBV12-4 and TRBJ2-2, with TRBD1 matching 8 bases. The length of the CDR3 is 12 residues. Trimming cost V 8 bases and J 7 bases; bases outside gene matches: 3. CDR3 protein: CASSGGHGELFF. DNA of the CDR3: TGTGCCAGCTCAGGGGGCCACGGGGAGCTGTTTTTT.

V is TRBV6-5 and J is TRBJ2-3; 7 bases line up with TRBD2. The trim removed 2 bases at V and 3 bases at J, leaving 2 bases unmatched. The CDR3 runs 14 residues. CDR1 is MNHEY, CDR2 SVGAGI, per germline. The CDR3 is CASSYRRETDTQYF. The CDR3 DNA is TGTGCCAGCAGTTACAGGCGGGAGACAGATACGCAGTATTTT.

This sequence joins TRBV6-5 and TRBJ1-3, with D tentatively TRBD1 (6 bases). V lost 7 bases and J 2 bases, leaving 9 bases between the germline ends. The germline V gene encodes CDR1 MNHEY and CDR2 SVGAGI. The CDR3 covers 13 residues. CDR3 amino acids: CASTDRAGNTIYF. CDR3 in DNA: TGTGCCAGCACGGACAGAGCTGGAAACACCATATATTTT.

The chain employs TRBV28 and TRBJ1-2, with TRBD1 matching over 8 bases. CDR3 length: 16 residues. V lost 5 bases to trimming and J lost 4 bases; unmatched junction nucleotides: 12. Germline CDR1 is MDHEN and CDR2 is SYDVKM. The CDR3 reads CASSPAWTGRRYGYTF. CDR3 DNA sequence: TGTGCCAGCAGTCCCGCCTGGACAGGGAGGCGCTATGGCTACACCTTC.

The chain uses TRBV28 and TRBJ2-3; the D is unclear. Per germline, CDR1 MDHEN and CDR2 SYDVKM. The V gene lost 5 bases and the J gene lost 6 bases, with 12 bases spanning the gap. The CDR3 covers 13 residues. CDR3: CASSRHLEDTQYF. CDR3 DNA sequence: TGTGCCAGCAGTCGACATCTTGAGGATACGCAGTATTTT.

V and J are TRBV10-3 and TRBJ2-1; 12 nucleotides align to TRBD1. CDR3 length: 16 amino acids. J lost 7 bases, V lost 0 bases, and 4 bases had no gene match. Germline loops: CDR1 ENHRY, CDR2 SYGVKD. In DNA form, the CDR3 reads TGTGCCATCAGTGAGTCCGGGACAGGGGGCTATAATGAGCAGTTCTTC. Translation: CAISESGTGGYNEQFF.

This clone was observed once. The CDR3 DNA sequence: TGTGCCAGCAGCACCGGGACTAGCATCAATGAGCAGTTCTTC. Translated: CASSTGTSINEQFF. J is TRBJ2-1 and V is TRBV7-2, with 9 bases identical to TRBD2. Trimming took 5 bases from V and 6 from J; bases not matched to a gene: 5. CDR3 size: 14 residues. The V gene's germline CDR1 is SGHTA and CDR2 FQGNSA.

This clone showed up just a few times. The chain employs TRBV29-1 and TRBJ1-1, with no clear D. The CDR3 covers 15 residues. The germline V and J ends were trimmed by 4 bases and 0 bases, with 15 bases remaining between them. Germline values: CDR1 SQVTM, CDR2 ANQGSEA. The CDR3 bases are TGCAGCGTTGTTCCCGGGGTAGGGATGAACACTGAAGCTTTCTTT. Translation: CSVVPGVGMNTEAFF.

The chain combines TRBV10-1 with TRBJ2-5; D possibly corresponds to TRBD1 (6 bases). V gave up 3 bases and J gave up 7 bases, with 21 bases separating them. Germline V CDR1 and CDR2: WNHNN, SYGVQD (reference sequence). This CDR3 spans 16 amino acids. The CDR3 protein is CASSENKDSSRGTQYF. CDR3 DNA sequence: TGCGCCAGCAGTGAAAACAAGGACAGTTCCCGAGGGACCCAGTACTTC.

The rearrangement joins TRBV7-2 to TRBJ2-1; TRBD2 matches 10 bases. CDR3 length: 15 amino acids. Germline-derived CDR1 and CDR2 are SGHTA and FQGNSA. V was pared by 4 bases and J by 4 bases, with 4 bases of the junction left unmatched. The CDR3 region has the DNA TGTGCCAGCAGCTCCGGACTAGCGGTATACAATGAGCAGTTCTTC. Its translation is CASSSGLAVYNEQFF.

V gene TRBV6-5 combines with J gene TRBJ2-2; TRBD1 might be the D (5 bases). CDR1 is MNHEY, CDR2 SVGAGI, per germline. The CDR3 sequence is 13 residues long. Trimming stripped 7 bases from V and 4 bases from J, with 10 bases between. The CDR3 sequence is CASTRGLTGELFF. As DNA, the CDR3 is TGTGCCAGCACTAGGGGCCTCACCGGGGAGCTGTTTTTT.

The V and J genes are TRBV5-1 and TRBJ2-2, with 10 bases aligning to TRBD2. Germline V gene lookup returns CDR1 SGHRS and CDR2 YFSETQ. V shed 4 bases and J 2 bases; nucleotides not matched to a gene: 5. The CDR3 has 16 residues. CDR3 nucleotides: TGCGCCAGCAGCCCTAGGACTAGCGGTAACACCGGGGAGCTGTTTTTT. Translation: CASSPRTSGNTGELFF.

CDR3 amino acids: CATSVGTSGGAEQFF. The CDR3 DNA reads as TGTGCCACCAGTGTAGGGACTAGCGGGGGGGCTGAGCAGTTCTTC. The rearrangement uses TRBV24-1 and TRBJ2-1; 16 bases are a match to TRBD2. Germline CDR1 KGHDR, CDR2 SFDVKD. CDR3 length equals 15 residues. Trimming took 5 bases from V and 9 from J; bases not matched to a gene: 3.

The chain links TRBV3-1 (or the pseudogene TRBV3-2) to TRBJ2-1, with 10 nucleotides matching TRBD1. The germline CDR1 and CDR2 sequences are LGHDT and YNNKEL (reference sequence). The CDR3 spans 16 residues. The V segment lost 1 base and the J segment 8 bases; nucleotides outside the gene matches: 8. Here the CDR3 reads CASSQGGQGGVDEQFF. The CDR3, as DNA: TGTGCCAGCAGCCAAGGAGGACAGGGGGGCGTGGATGAGCAGTTCTTC.

The rearrangement uses TRBV7-2 and TRBJ1-5; no firm D call. Trimming took 1 base from V and 0 from J, leaving 4 bases between them. This CDR3 has 14 amino acids. The V gene's germline CDR1 is SGHTA and CDR2 FQGNSA. This chain's CDR3 is CASSLGHSNQPQHF. CDR3 sequence (DNA): TGTGCCAGCAGCTTAGGACATAGCAATCAGCCCCAGCATTTT. Complete variable domain (other parts from reference TRBV7-2 and TRBJ1-5): GAGVSQSPSNKVTEKGKDVELRCDPISGHTALYWYRQSLGQGLEFLIYFQGNSAPDKSGLPSDRFSAERTGGSVSTLTIQRTQQEDSAVYLCASSLGHSNQPQHFGDGTRLSIL.

V and J are TRBV9 and TRBJ2-2; D unresolved. The CDR3 covers 14 residues. The germline gives CDR1 SGDLS, CDR2 YYNGEE. V was pared by 0 bases and J by 5 bases, with 8 bases between. The CDR3 loop reads CASSVAAWTGELFF. In DNA, the CDR3 is TGTGCCAGCAGCGTAGCAGCGTGGACCGGGGAGCTGTTTTTT.

The CDR3 DNA is TGTGCCAGTAGGCCGGACAGGGGAATACCTCTTTATAGCAATCAGCCCCAGCATTTT. Protein sequence: CASRPDRGIPLYSNQPQHF. The chain joins TRBV19 to TRBJ1-5; TRBD1 matches at 9 bases. V trimming: 6 bases; J trimming: 0 bases; junction bases outside the gene matches: 15. This CDR3 is built from 19 residues. Germline CDR1 LNHDA, CDR2 SQIVND (reference sequence).

The rearrangement joins TRBV5-4 to TRBJ2-1, with 9 bases identical to TRBD1. This CDR3 region has 16 residues. CDR1 and CDR2 from the germline V gene are SGHNT and YYREEE (reference sequence). Trimming at V came to 2 bases and at J to 3 bases, leaving 6 bases not matched to a gene. CDR3 region: CASSFDRGNVYNEQFF. CDR3 nucleotides: TGTGCCAGCAGCTTCGACAGGGGGAATGTCTACAATGAGCAGTTCTTC. Drawing the rest from reference TRBV5-4 and TRBJ2-1, the complete variable domain is ETGVTQSPTHLIKTRGQQVTLRCSSQSGHNTVSWYQQALGQGPQFIFQYYREEENGRGNFPPRFSGLQFPNYSSELNVNALELDDSALYLCASSFDRGNVYNEQFFGPGTRLTVL.

The gene calls are TRBV7-9 and TRBJ1-1; no clear D gene. Trimming removed 8 bases from V and 1 base from J, with 5 bases in between. Germline V gene sequence: CDR1 SEHNR, CDR2 FQNEAQ (reference sequence). This CDR3 has 11 residues. The CDR3 spells CASGRNTEAFF. The CDR3 DNA reads as TGTGCCAGCGGCAGGAACACTGAAGCTTTCTTT.

The chain links TRBV5-8 to TRBJ2-1, with D possibly TRBD2 on 5 matching bases. The V end was cut by 3 bases, the J end by 5 bases, with 18 bases between. CDR3 length: 16 amino acids. Looked up from germline, CDR1 is SGHTS and CDR2 is YDEGEE. In DNA form, the CDR3 reads TGTGCCAGCAGCTGGGGAACTATAGCGCCAAACAATGAGCAGTTCTTC. Translating it yields CASSWGTIAPNNEQFF.

The gene calls are TRBV13 and TRBJ2-5; 9 nucleotides agree with TRBD1. Losses at the gene ends were 4 bases for V and 5 bases for J; bases not matched to a gene: 5. The CDR3 has 14 amino acids. The germline V gene encodes CDR1 PRHDT and CDR2 FYEKMQ (reference sequence). The CDR3: CASSSTGGEETQYF. The CDR3, as DNA: TGTGCCAGCAGCTCCACAGGGGGCGAGGAGACCCAGTACTTC.

V is TRBV19 and J is TRBJ2-7; TRBD1 matches 8 bases. The CDR3 covers 14 residues. Trimming took 5 bases from V and 3 from J; bases not matched to a gene: 6. The germline gives CDR1 LNHDA, CDR2 SQIVND (reference sequence). CDR3 protein: CASSVGQGDYEQYV. Written as DNA, the CDR3 is TGTGCCAGTAGTGTAGGACAGGGTGACTACGAGCAGTACGTC.